This entry lists 18 T cell receptor beta chains sequenced from one sample in a study of blood T cell repertoires in COVID-19. Data came from immunoSEQ multiplex PCR; TCRdb stores just in-frame clones and leaves some out. Here the sample spans about 370,000 clones, around 87% being singletons. Source material: peripheral blood. The origin of the receptors is a woman between 25 and 40 years old with COVID-19, enrolled during active disease.

The genes are TRBV5-1 and TRBJ1-1; D is ambiguous. V was cut by 0 bases and J by 4 bases, with 10 bases left in between. The CDR3 runs 14 residues. CDR1 and CDR2 from the germline V gene are SGHRS and YFSETQ. CDR3 amino acids: CASSLGRQVTEAFF. The CDR3 DNA reads as TGCGCCAGCAGCTTGGGCAGGCAGGTCACTGAAGCTTTCTTT.

Notes on this clone: One end of the junction does not line up with germline, which may come from a read error. The gene calls are TRBV7-7 and TRBJ2-2, with D unclear. Looked up from germline, CDR1 is SSHAT and CDR2 is FNYEAQ (reference sequence). The CDR3 has 13 amino acids. The CDR3 spells CASSPQSGGELFF. The CDR3 DNA reads as TGTGCTAGCAGCCCCCAGTCTGGCGGGGAGCTGTTTTTT.

This sequence joins TRBV4-3 and TRBJ1-2; D may be TRBD1 (5 bases). The CDR3 sequence is 16 residues long. The germline V and J ends were trimmed by 2 bases and 0 bases, with 13 bases remaining between them. Germline CDR1 LGHNA, CDR2 YSLEER. The DNA for the CDR3 is TGCGCCAGCAGCCAAACCCAGCGGGGCTCTAACTATGGCTACACCTTC. It codes for CASSQTQRGSNYGYTF.

J is TRBJ2-3 and V is TRBV5-5, with D tentatively TRBD2 (5 bases). Per germline, CDR1 SGHKS and CDR2 YYEKEE (reference sequence). This CDR3 spans 13 amino acids. Trimming took off 7 bases at V and 1 base at J, with 10 bases between the two ends. CDR3 nucleotide sequence: TGTGCCAGCCCGGCGGAGGGCACAGATACGCAGTATTTT. It encodes CASPAEGTDTQYF.

This chain joins TRBV30 and TRBJ2-1; D is unclear. Trimming removed 1 base at V and 2 bases at J, with 12 bases between. The germline V gene encodes CDR1 GTSNPN and CDR2 SVGIG (reference sequence). The CDR3 length is 15 residues. In DNA, the CDR3 is TGTGCCTGGAGTGCCCATCGGAGAACCTACAATGAGCAGTTCTTC. The encoded protein is CAWSAHRRTYNEQFF.

The genes are TRBV5-4 and TRBJ2-7; D possibly corresponds to TRBD1 (6 bases). The CDR3 totals 13 residues. Germline CDR1 reads SGHNT; CDR2 reads YYREEE (reference sequence). The V and J ends lost 3 bases and 3 bases respectively, with 10 bases between them. The CDR3 nucleotides read TGTGCCAGCAGCTCGCCGGGACACTACGAGCAGTACTTC. This encodes CASSSPGHYEQYF. The variable domain in full, with the rest retrieved from reference TRBV5-4 and TRBJ2-7, is ETGVTQSPTHLIKTRGQQVTLRCSSQSGHNTVSWYQQALGQGPQFIFQYYREEENGRGNFPPRFSGLQFPNYSSELNVNALELDDSALYLCASSSPGHYEQYFGPGTRLTVT.

This sequence joins TRBV29-1 and TRBJ2-3, with a possible D match to TRBD2 (5 bases). Trimming took 7 bases from V and 1 from J, leaving 9 bases between them. This CDR3 is 12 amino acids long. From germline, CDR1 is SQVTM and CDR2 ANQGSEA. CDR3 DNA: TGCAGCGGCGGGCCTCGCACAGATACGCAGTATTTT. This sequence encodes CSGGPRTDTQYF.

The V and J genes are TRBV6-2 or TRBV6-3 and TRBJ2-7; perhaps TRBD2 as D (6 bases). Trimming shortened V by 6 bases and J by 7 bases, and 19 bases separated the two germline ends. This CDR3 region has 14 residues. Germline CDR1 is MNHEY and CDR2 is SVGEGT. The CDR3 loop reads CASSHSLGAGEQYF. CDR3 nucleotides: TGTGCCAGCAGCCACTCCCTAGGGGCGGGGGAGCAGTACTTC.

This chain connects TRBV3-1 (or the pseudogene TRBV3-2) to TRBJ2-7; D gene unclear. The CDR3 length is 12 residues. The germline gives CDR1 LGHDT, CDR2 YNNKEL (reference sequence). V gave up 1 base and J gave up 8 bases, with 9 bases separating them. CDR3 loop: CASSQVASQQYF. In DNA, the CDR3 is TGTGCCAGCAGCCAAGTTGCGAGCCAGCAGTACTTC.

This chain links TRBV6-1 with TRBJ1-5, with D uncertain. This CDR3 comprises 13 residues. V lost 3 bases and J lost 0, with 3 bases in between. Germline-derived CDR1 and CDR2 are MNHNS and SASEGT. Written as DNA, the CDR3 is TGTGCCAGCAGTGACAATAGCAATCAGCCCCAGCATTTT. Residues: CASSDNSNQPQHF.

This chain links TRBV5-5 with TRBJ1-5; TRBD1 matches 7 bases. V lost 6 bases and J lost 2; bases outside the gene matches: 5. The CDR3 extends over 14 amino acids. The germline CDR1 and CDR2 sequences are SGHKS and YYEKEE (reference sequence). The CDR3 nucleotides read TGTGCCAGCAATCCCGGGACAGGCAATCAGCCCCAGCATTTT. Protein product: CASNPGTGNQPQHF.

This rearrangement joins TRBV19 to TRBJ1-2, with D possibly being TRBD1 (5 bases). V lost 8 bases and J lost 4, with 20 bases in between. From germline, CDR1 is LNHDA and CDR2 SQIVND (reference sequence). This CDR3 has 15 residues. Here the CDR3 DNA reads TGTGCCAGTTCTCCCGGCGCAGGGTTGCCCTATGGCTACACCTTC. Translated, it gives CASSPGAGLPYGYTF.

This clone was counted a few times. One end of the junction is discordant with germline, which a read error may explain. The rearrangement uses TRBV7-7 and TRBJ1-5; D is ambiguous. This CDR3 has 14 amino acids. CDR1 is SSHAT, CDR2 FNYEAQ, per germline (reference sequence). The CDR3 bases are TGTGCTAGCAGCTTAGCGCTAAGCAATCAGCCCCAGCATTTT. Translated: CASSLALSNQPQHF.

V usage is TRBV6-5 and J usage is TRBJ2-1, with 8 bases identical to TRBD2. The CDR3 loop spans 15 amino acids. Per the germline V gene, CDR1 is MNHEY and CDR2 is SVGAGI. V was pared by 10 bases and J by 2 bases, with 10 bases of the junction left unmatched. The CDR3, as DNA: TGTGCCAACAGGGTAAGCGGGAGCCCCTACAATGAGCAGTTCTTC. Translated: CANRVSGSPYNEQFF.

The chain couples TRBV5-4 to TRBJ2-5, with D perhaps TRBD2 (6 bases). Germline CDR1 is SGHNT and CDR2 is YYREEE (reference sequence). Trimming took 3 bases from V and 0 from J, leaving 12 bases between them. The length of the CDR3 is 15 residues. This chain's CDR3 is CASSSGREYQETQYF. The DNA for the CDR3 is TGTGCCAGCAGCTCAGGACGGGAGTACCAAGAGACCCAGTACTTC.

V and J are TRBV29-1 and TRBJ2-5; D perhaps matches TRBD2 (6 bases). V dropped 1 base and J dropped 2 bases, with 11 bases sitting between them. The germline CDR1 and CDR2 sequences are SQVTM and ANQGSEA. This CDR3 has 14 amino acids. The DNA for the CDR3 is TGCAGCGTTGAAGGCGGGGCGGGTCAAGAGACCCAGTACTTC. It translates to CSVEGGAGQETQYF.

V gene TRBV27 combines with J gene TRBJ2-2, with D perhaps matching TRBD1 (6 bases). Germline CDR1 and CDR2: MNHEY and SMNVEV (reference sequence). V was clipped by 4 bases and J by 5 bases, with 17 bases between them. The CDR3 has 16 residues. CDR3 coding DNA: TGTGCCAGCAGTTCGCAGGGGTCTTTGGGGACCGGGGAGCTGTTTTTT. This sequence encodes CASSSQGSLGTGELFF.

The rearrangement joins TRBV6-5 to TRBJ2-1; D may be TRBD2 (6 bases). The CDR3 consists of 12 residues. V was cut by 7 bases and J by 6 bases, with 10 bases left in between. Germline V gene data show CDR1 as MNHEY and CDR2 as SVGAGI. The CDR3: CASKGGVNEQFF. The CDR3 coding sequence is TGTGCCAGCAAAGGAGGGGTCAATGAGCAGTTCTTC.